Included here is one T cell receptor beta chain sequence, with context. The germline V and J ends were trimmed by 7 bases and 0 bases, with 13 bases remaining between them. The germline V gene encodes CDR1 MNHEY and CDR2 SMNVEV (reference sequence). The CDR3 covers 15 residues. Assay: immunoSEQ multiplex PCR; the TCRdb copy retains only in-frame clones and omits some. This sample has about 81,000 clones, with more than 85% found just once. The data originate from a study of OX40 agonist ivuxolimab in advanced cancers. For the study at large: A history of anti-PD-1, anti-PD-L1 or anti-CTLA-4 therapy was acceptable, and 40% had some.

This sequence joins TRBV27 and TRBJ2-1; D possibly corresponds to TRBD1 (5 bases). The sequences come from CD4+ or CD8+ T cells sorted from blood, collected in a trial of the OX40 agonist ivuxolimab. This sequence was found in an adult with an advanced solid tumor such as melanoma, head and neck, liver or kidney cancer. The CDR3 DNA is TGTGCCAGCACCCCAGGGTCAAGCTCCTACAATGAGCAGTTCTTC. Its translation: CASTPGSSSYNEQFF.